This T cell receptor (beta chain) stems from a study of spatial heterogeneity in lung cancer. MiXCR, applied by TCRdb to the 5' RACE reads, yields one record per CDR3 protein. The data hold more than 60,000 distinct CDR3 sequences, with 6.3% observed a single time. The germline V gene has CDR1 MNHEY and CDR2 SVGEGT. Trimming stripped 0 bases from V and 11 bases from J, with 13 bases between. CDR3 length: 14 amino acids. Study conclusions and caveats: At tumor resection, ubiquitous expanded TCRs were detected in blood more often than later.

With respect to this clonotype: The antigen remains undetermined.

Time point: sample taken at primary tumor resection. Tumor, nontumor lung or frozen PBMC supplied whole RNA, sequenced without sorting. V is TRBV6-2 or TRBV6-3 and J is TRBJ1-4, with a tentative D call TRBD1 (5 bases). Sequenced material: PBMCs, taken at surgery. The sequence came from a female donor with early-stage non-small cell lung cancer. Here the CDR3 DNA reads TGTGCCAGCAGTTACTCTGGGGCTCCCGGGAAACTGTTTTTT. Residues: CASSYSGAPGKLFF.